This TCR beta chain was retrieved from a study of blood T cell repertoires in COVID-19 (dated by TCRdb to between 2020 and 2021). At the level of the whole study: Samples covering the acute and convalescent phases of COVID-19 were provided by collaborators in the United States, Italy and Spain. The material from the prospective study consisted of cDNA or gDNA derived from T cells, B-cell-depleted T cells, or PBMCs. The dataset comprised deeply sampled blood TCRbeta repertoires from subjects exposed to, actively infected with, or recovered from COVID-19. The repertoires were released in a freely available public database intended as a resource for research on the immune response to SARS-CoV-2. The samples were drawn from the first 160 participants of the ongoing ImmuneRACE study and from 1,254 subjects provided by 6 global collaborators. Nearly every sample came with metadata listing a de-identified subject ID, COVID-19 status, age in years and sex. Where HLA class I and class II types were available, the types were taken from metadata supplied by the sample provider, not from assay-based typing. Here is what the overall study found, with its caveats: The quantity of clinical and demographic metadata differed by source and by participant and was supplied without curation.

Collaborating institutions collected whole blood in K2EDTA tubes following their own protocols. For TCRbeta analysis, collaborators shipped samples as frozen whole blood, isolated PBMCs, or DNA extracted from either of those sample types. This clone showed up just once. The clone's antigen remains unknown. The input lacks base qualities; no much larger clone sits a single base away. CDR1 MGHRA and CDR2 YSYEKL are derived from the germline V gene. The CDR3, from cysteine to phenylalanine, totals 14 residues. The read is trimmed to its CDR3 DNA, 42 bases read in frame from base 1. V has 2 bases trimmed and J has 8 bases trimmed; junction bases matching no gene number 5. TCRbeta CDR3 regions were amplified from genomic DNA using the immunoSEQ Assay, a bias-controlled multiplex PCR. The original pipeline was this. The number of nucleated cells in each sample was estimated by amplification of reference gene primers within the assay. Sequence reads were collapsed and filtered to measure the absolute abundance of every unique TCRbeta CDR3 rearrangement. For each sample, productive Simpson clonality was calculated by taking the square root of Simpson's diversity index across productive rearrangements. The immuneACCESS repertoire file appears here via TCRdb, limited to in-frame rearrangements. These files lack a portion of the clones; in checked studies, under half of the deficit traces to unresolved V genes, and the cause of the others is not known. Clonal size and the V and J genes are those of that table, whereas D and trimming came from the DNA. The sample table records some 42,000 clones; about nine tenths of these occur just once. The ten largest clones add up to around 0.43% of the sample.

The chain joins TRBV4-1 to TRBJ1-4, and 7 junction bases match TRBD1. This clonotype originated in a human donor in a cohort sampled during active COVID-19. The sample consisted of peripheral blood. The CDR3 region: CASSQIQGDEKLFF. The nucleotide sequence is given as TGCGCCAGCAGCCAAATTCAGGGGGACGAAAAACTGTTTTTT.